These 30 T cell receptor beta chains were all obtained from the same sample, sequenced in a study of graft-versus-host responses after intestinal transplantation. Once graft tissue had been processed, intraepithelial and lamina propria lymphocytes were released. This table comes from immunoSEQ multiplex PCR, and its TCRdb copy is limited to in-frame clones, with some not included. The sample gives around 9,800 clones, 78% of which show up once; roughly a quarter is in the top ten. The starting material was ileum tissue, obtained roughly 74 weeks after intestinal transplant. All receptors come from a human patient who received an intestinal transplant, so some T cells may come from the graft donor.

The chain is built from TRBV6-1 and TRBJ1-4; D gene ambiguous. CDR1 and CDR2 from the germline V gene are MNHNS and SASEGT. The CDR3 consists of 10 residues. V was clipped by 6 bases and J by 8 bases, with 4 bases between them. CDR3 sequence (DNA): TGTGCCAGCAGACAAGAAAAACTGTTTTTT. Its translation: CASRQEKLFF.

In DNA form, the CDR3 reads TGCGCCAGCAGCTTGTTCGGCCTCTCCTACGAGCAGTACTTC. Translated: CASSLFGLSYEQYF. This chain joins TRBV5-1 and TRBJ2-5, with D unclear. The J call could be wrong; TRBJ2-7 is a better fit for the DNA end. CDR3 length: 14 amino acids. Germline V lookup: CDR1 SGHRS, CDR2 YFSETQ.

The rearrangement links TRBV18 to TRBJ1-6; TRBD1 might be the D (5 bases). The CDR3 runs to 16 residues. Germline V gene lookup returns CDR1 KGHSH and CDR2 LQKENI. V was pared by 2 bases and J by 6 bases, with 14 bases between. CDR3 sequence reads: CASSPGTGPSNSPLHF. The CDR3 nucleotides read TGTGCCAGCTCACCAGGAACAGGTCCGAGTAATTCACCCCTCCACTTT.

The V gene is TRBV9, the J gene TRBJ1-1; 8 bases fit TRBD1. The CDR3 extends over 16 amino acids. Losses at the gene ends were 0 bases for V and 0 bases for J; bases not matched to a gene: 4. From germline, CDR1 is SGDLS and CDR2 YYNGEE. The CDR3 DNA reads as TGTGCCAGCAGCGTAGTCCCGGACAGGGTGAACACTGAAGCTTTCTTT. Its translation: CASSVVPDRVNTEAFF.

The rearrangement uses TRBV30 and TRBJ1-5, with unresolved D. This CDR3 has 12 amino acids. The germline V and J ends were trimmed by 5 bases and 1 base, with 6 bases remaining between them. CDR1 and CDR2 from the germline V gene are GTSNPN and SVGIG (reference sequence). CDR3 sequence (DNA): TGTGCCTGGTCTCAGAGCAATCAGCCCCAGCATTTT. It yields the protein CAWSQSNQPQHF.

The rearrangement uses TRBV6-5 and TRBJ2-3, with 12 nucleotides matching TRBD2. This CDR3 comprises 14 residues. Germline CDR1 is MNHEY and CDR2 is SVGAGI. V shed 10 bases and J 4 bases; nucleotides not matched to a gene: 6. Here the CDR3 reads CATKTSGSSDTQYF. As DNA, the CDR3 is TGTGCCACCAAGACTAGCGGGAGTTCAGATACGCAGTATTTT.

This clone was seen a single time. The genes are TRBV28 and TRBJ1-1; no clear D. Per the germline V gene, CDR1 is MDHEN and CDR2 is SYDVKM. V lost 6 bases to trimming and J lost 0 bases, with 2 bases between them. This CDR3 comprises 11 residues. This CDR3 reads CASRLNTEAFF. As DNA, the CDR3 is TGTGCCAGCAGGCTGAACACTGAAGCTTTCTTT.

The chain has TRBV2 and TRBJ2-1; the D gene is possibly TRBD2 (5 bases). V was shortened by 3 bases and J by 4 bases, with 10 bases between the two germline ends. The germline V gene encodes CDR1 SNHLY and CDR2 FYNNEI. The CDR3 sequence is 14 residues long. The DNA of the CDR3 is TGTGCCAGCAGTGACTGGCGGGCTTACAATGAGCAGTTCTTC. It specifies CASSDWRAYNEQFF.

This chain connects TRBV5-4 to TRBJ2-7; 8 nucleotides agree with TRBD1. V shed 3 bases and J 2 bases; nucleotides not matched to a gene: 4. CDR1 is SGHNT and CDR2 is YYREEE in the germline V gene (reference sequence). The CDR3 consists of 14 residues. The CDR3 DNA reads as TGTGCCAGCAGCTCAAAGACAGGGGCCTACGAGCAGTACTTC. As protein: CASSSKTGAYEQYF.

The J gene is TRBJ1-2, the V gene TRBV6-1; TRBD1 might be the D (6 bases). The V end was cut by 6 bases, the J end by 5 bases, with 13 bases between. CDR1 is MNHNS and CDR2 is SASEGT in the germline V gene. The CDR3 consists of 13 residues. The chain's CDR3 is CASRRWTAYGYTF. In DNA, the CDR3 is TGTGCCAGCAGGAGATGGACAGCGTATGGCTACACCTTC.

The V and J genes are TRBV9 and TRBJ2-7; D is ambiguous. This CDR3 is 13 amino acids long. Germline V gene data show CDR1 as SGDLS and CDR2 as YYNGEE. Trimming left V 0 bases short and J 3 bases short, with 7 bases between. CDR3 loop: CASSVVDLYEQYF. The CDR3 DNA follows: TGTGCCAGCAGCGTAGTGGACCTCTACGAGCAGTACTTC.

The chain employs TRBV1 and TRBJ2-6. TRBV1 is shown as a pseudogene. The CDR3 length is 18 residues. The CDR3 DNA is TGCACCAGCAGACTGTTTGGTTTTGCACAAAGTCGGGCCAACGTCCTGACTTTC. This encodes CTSRLFGFAQSRANVLTF.

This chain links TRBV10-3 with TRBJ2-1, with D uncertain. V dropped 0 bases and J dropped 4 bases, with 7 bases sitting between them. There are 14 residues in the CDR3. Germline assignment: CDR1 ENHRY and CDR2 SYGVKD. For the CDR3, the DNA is TGTGCCATCAGTGAGTCATCGGCTTACAATGAGCAGTTCTTC. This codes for CAISESSAYNEQFF.

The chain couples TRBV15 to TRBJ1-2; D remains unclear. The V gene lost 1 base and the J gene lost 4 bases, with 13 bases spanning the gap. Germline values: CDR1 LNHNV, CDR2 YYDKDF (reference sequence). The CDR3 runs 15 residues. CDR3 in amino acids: CATSRAAGPVYGYTF. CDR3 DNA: TGTGCCACCAGCAGAGCCGCCGGGCCAGTCTATGGCTACACCTTC.

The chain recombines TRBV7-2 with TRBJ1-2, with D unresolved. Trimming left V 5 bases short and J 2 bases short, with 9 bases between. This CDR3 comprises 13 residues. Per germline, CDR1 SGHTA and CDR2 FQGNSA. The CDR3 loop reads CASSQSANYGYTF. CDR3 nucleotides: TGTGCCAGCAGCCAAAGCGCGAACTATGGCTACACCTTC. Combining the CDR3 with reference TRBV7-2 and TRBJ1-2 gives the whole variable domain GAGVSQSPSNKVTEKGKDVELRCDPISGHTALYWYRQSLGQGLEFLIYFQGNSAPDKSGLPSDRFSAERTGGSVSTLTIQRTQQEDSAVYLCASSQSANYGYTFGSGTRLTVV.

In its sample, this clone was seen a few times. CDR3 DNA: TGCGCCAGCAGCTTTGTTCTAGCCGGGGAGCTGTTTTTT. Its protein is CASSFVLAGELFF. The chain joins TRBV5-1 to TRBJ2-2; no firm D call. The length of the CDR3 is 13 residues. Trimming removed 2 bases from V and 6 bases from J, with 8 bases in between. CDR1 SGHRS and CDR2 YFSETQ come from the germline V gene. The full variable domain, completed using reference TRBV5-1 and TRBJ2-2, is KAGVTQTPRYLIKTRGQQVTLSCSPISGHRSVSWYQQTPGQGLQFLFEYFSETQRNKGNFPGRFSGRQFSNSRSEMNVSTLELGDSALYLCASSFVLAGELFFGEGSRLTVL.

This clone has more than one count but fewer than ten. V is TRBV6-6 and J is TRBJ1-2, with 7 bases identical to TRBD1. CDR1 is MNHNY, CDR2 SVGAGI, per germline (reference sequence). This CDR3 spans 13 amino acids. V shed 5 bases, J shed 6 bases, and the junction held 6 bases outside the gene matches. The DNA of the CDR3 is TGTGCCAGCAGTATGACAGGGCTGGATGGCTACACCTTC. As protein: CASSMTGLDGYTF.

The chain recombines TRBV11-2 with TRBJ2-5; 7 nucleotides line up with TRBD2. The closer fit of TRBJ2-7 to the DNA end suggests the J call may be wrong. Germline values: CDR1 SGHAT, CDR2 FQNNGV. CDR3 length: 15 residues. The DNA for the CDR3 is TGTGCCAGCAGCTTAGCCCTAGCGGTTACCTACGAGCAGTACTTC. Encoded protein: CASSLALAVTYEQYF.

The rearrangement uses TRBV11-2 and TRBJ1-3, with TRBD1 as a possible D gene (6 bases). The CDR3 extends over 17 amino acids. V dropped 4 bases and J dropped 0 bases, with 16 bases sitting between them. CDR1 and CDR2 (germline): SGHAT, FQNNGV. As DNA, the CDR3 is TGTGCCAGCAGCTGGGGGGCTTGGGCAATCTCTGGAAACACCATATATTTT. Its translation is CASSWGAWAISGNTIYF.

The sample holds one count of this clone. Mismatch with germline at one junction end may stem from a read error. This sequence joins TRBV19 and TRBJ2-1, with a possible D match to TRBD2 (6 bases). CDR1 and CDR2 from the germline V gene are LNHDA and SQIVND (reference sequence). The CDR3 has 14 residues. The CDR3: CGSSIGWREGEQFF. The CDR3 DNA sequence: TGTGGCAGTAGTATAGGGTGGCGGGAAGGAGAGCAGTTCTTC.

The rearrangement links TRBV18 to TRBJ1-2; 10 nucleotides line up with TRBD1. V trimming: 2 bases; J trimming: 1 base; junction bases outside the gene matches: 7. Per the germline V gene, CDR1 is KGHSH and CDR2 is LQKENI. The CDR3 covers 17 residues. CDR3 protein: CASSPTGTGDLNYGYTF. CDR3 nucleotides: TGTGCCAGCTCACCAACCGGGACAGGGGATCTTAACTATGGCTACACCTTC.

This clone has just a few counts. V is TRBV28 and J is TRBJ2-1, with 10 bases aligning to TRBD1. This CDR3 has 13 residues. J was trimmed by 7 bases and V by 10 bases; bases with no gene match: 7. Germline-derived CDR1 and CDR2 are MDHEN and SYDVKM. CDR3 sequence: CATKTGGRNEQFF. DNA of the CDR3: TGTGCCACCAAGACAGGGGGCAGAAATGAGCAGTTCTTC. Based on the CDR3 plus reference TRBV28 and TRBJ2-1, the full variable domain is DVKVTQSSRYLVKRTGEKVFLECVQDMDHENMFWYRQDPGLGLRLIYFSYDVKMKEKGDIPEGYSVSREKKERFSLILESASTNQTSMYLCATKTGGRNEQFFGPGTRLTVL.

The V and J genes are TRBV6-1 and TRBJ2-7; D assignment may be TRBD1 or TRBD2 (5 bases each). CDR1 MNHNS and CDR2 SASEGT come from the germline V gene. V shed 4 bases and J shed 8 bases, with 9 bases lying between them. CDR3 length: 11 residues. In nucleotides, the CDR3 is TGTGCCAGCAGTGTGATGGGACAGCAGTACTTC. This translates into CASSVMGQQYF.

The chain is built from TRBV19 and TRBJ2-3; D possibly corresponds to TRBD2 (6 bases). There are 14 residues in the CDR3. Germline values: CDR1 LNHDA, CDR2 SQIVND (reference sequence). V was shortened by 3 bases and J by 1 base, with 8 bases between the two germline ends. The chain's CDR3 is CASSMVAGTDTQYF. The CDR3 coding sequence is TGTGCCAGTAGTATGGTAGCGGGCACAGATACGCAGTATTTT.

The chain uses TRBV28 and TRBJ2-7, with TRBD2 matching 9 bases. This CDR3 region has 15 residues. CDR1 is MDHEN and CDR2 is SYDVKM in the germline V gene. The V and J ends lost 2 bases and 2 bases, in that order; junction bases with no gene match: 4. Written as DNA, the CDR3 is TGTGCCAGCAGTTTAAGGCTAGCGGGAACCTACGAGCAGTACTTC. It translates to CASSLRLAGTYEQYF.

CDR3 bases: TGCGCCAGCAGCCAAGATCGCCAGGGAGGGTCCTACGAGCAGTACTTC. The encoded protein is CASSQDRQGGSYEQYF. The chain links TRBV4-3 to TRBJ2-7; 7 bases line up with TRBD2. CDR1 and CDR2 from the germline V gene are LGHNA and YSLEER. This CDR3 region has 16 residues. V shed 0 bases and J 1 base; nucleotides not matched to a gene: 6.

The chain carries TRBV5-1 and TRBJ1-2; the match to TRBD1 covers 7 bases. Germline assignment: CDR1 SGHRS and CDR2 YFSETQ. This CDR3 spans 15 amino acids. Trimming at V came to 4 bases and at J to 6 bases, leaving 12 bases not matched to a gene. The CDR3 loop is CASSTSGTALNGYTF. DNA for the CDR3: TGCGCCAGCAGCACATCCGGGACAGCTTTAAATGGCTACACCTTC.

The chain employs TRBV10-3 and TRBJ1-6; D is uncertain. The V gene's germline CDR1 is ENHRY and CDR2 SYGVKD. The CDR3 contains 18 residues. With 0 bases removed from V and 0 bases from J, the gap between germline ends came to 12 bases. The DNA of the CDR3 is TGTGCCATCAGTGAGTCTAACACGGCTTTCTCCTATAATTCACCCCTCCACTTT. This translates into CAISESNTAFSYNSPLHF.

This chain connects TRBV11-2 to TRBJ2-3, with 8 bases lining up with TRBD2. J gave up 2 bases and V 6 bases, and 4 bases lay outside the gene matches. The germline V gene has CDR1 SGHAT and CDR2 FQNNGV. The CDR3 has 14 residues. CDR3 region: CASRRAGATDTQYF. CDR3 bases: TGTGCCAGCAGAAGAGCGGGAGCCACAGATACGCAGTATTTT.

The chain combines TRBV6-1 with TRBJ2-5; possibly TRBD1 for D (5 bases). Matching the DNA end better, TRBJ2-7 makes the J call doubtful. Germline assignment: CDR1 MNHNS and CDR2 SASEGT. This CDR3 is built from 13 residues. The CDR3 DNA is TGTGCCAGCAGTGCCCGGACACCCTACGAGCAGTACTTC. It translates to CASSARTPYEQYF.